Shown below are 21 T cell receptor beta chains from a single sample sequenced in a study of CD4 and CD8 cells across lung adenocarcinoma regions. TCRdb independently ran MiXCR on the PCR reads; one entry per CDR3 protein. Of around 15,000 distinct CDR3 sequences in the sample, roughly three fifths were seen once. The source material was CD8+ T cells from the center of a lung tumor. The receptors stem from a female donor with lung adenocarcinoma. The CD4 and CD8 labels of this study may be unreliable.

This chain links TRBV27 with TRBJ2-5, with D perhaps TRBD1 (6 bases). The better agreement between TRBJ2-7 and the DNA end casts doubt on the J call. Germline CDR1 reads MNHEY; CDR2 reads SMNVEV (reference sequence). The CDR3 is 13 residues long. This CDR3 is CASSPDSSYEQYF. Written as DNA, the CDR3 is TGTGCCAGCAGTCCGGACAGCTCCTACGAGCAGTACTTC.

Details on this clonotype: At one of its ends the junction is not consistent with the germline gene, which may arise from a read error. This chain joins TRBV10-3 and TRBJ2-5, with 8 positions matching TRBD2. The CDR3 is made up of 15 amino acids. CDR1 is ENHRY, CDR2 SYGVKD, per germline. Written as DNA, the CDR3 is TGTGGCGCGGGGCCGGGGGGGGGGGAACAAGATACCCAGTACTTC. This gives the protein CGAGPGGGEQDTQYF.

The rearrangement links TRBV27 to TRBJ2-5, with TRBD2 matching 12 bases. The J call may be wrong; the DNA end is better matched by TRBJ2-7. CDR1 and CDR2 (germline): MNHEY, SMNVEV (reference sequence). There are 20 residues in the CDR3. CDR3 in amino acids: CASMRQAVLAGGPVTYEQYF. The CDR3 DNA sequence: TGTGCCAGCATGCGACAGGCCGTCCTAGCGGGAGGGCCTGTCACCTACGAGCAGTACTTC.

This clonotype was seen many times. Here the CDR3 reads CASSATSGNYEQYF. The DNA for the CDR3 is TGTGCCAGCAGCGCGACTAGCGGGAATTACGAGCAGTACTTC. The genes are TRBV11-1 and TRBJ2-1, with TRBD2 matching over 11 bases. The end of the DNA is better explained by TRBJ2-7, so the J call may be wrong. The germline CDR1 and CDR2 sequences are SGHAT and FQDESV (reference sequence). The CDR3 extends over 14 amino acids.

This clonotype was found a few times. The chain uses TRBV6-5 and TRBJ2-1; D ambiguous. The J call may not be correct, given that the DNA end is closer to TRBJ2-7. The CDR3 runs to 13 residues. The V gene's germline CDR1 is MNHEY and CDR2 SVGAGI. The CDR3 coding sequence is TGTGCCAGCAGTTGGGCCGTTAACAATGAGCAGTACTTC. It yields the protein CASSWAVNNEQYF.

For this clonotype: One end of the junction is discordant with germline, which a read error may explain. CDR3 DNA sequence: TGTGCGGGCAAGGGGGGCGGTGGCACAGAGACCCAGTACTTT. It encodes CAGKGGGGTETQYF. This chain uses TRBV27 with TRBJ2-3, with D perhaps matching TRBD1 or TRBD2 (6 bases each). This CDR3 has 14 amino acids. In germline, CDR1 is MNHEY, CDR2 SMNVEV (reference sequence).

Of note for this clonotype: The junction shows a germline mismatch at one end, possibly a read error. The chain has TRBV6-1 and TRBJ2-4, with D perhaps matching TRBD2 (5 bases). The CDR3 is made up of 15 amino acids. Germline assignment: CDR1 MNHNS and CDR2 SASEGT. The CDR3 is CASRSGMRARNIQYF. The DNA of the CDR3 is TGTGCCAGCAGGTCGGGGATGAGAGCCAGAAACATTCAGTACTTC.

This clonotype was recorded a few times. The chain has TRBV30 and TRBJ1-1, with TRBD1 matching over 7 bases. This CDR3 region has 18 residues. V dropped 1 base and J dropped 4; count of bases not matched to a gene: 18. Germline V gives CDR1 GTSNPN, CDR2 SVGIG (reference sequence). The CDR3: CAWSGYRGRRRGATEAFF. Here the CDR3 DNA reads TGTGCCTGGAGTGGGTATAGGGGGCGCCGACGAGGGGCCACTGAAGCTTTCTTT.

The CDR3 DNA follows: TGCGCCAGCAGCTTGGCAGGGGGACAGGGCTACGAGCAGTACTTC. Amino acids: CASSLAGGQGYEQYF. The chain joins TRBV5-1 to TRBJ2-7; 9 nucleotides line up with TRBD1. V shed 0 bases and J 3 bases; nucleotides not matched to a gene: 4. The CDR3 totals 15 residues. In germline, CDR1 is SGHRS, CDR2 YFSETQ.

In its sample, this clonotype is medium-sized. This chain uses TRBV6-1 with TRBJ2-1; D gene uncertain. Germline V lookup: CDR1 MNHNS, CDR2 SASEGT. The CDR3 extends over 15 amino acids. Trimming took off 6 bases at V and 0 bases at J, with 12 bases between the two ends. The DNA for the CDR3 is TGTGCCAGCAGGATGGGGATAAGCTCCTACAATGAGCAGTTCTTC. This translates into CASRMGISSYNEQFF.

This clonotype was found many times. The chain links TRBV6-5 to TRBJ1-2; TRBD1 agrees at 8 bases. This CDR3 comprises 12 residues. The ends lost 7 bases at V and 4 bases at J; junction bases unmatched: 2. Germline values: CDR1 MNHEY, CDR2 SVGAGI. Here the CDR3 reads CASIDRGYGYTF. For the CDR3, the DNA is TGTGCCAGCATCGACAGGGGCTATGGCTACACCTTC.

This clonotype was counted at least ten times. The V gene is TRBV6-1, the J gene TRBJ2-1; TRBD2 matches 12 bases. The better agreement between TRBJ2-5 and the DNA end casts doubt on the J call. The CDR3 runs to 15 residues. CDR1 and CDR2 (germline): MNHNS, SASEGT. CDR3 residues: CASRRSSGGAPTQYF. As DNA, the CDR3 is TGTGCCAGCAGAAGGTCTAGCGGGGGGGCGCCGACCCAGTACTTC.

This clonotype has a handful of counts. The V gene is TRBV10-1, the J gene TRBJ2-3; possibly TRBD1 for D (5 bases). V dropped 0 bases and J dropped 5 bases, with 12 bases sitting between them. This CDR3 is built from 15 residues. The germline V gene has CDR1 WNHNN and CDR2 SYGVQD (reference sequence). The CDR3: CASSESGRDIDTQYF. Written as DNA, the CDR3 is TGCGCCAGCAGTGAGTCGGGCAGGGATATAGATACGCAGTATTTT.

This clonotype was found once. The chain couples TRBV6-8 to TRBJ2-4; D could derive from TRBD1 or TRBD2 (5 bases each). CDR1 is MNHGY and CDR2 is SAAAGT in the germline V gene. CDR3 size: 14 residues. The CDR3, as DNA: TGTGGCGGCTCGGGGCAGAGAGCCAAAGATACTCAGTACTTC. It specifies CGGSGQRAKDTQYF.

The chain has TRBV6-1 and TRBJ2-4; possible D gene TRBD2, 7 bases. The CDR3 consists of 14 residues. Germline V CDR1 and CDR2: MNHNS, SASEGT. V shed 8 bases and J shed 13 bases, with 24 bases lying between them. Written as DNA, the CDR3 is TGTGCCAGCCGAGGGGGAGGGGGGAAAGATACGCAGTACTTC. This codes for CASRGGGGKDTQYF.

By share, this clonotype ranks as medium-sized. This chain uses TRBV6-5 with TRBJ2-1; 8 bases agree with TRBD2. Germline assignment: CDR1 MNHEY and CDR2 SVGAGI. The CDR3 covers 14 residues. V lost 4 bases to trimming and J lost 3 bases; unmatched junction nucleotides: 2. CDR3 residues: CASSSLAGYNEQFF. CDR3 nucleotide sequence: TGTGCCAGCAGTTCGCTAGCGGGCTACAATGAGCAGTTCTTC.

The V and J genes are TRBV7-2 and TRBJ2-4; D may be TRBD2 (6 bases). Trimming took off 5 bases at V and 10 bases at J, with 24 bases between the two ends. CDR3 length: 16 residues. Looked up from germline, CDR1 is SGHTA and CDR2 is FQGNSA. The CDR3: CASSRGDGGDEEIQYF. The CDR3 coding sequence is TGTGCCAGCAGCCGGGGCGACGGGGGTGACGAAGAGATTCAGTACTTC.

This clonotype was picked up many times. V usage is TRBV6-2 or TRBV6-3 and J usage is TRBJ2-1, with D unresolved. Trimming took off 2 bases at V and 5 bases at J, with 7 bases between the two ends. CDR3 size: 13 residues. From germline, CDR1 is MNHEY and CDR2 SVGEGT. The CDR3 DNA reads TGTGCCAGCAGTTACCTCCAAGACAATGAGCAGTTCTTC. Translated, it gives CASSYLQDNEQFF.

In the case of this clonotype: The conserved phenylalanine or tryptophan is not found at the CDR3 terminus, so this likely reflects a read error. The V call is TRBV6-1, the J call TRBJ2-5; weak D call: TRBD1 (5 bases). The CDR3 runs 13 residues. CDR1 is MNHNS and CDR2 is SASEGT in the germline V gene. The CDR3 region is CASRGVDAESQYL. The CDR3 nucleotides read TGTGCCAGCAGAGGGGTGGATGCAGAGTCCCAGTACTTG.

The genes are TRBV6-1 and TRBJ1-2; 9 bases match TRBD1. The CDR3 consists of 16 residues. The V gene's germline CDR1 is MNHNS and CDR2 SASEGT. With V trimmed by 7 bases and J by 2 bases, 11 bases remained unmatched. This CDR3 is CASTRLGQGRNYGYTF. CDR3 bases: TGTGCCAGCACCCGATTAGGACAGGGGAGGAACTATGGCTACACCTTC.

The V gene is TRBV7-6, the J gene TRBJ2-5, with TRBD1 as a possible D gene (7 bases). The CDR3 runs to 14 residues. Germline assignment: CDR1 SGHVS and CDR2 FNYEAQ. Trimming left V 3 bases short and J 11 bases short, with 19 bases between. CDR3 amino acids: CASSLRRGLGEQYF. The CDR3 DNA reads TGTGCCAGCAGCTTGAGGAGGGGGCTAGGGGAGCAGTACTTC.